The 12 T cell receptor beta chains given below trace back to one sample, sequenced in a study of shared clonotypes between healthy human individuals. Libraries were prepared by immunoSEQ multiplex PCR; TCRdb keeps only in-frame clonotypes and omits some of them. This sample has about half a million clones; approximately 79% occur once, and the top ten carry approximately 12%. Sequencing was performed on PBMCs. These receptors originate from a woman between 40 and 50 years old in good health. Some clones in this sample may be carry-over from other donors' samples.

The V gene is TRBV30, the J gene TRBJ2-2; possibly TRBD1 or TRBD2 for D (6 bases each). V dropped 0 bases and J dropped 6 bases, with 11 bases sitting between them. The CDR3 spans 14 residues. Germline loops: CDR1 GTSNPN, CDR2 SVGIG (reference sequence). CDR3 loop: CAWSVVRGAGELFF. The CDR3 bases are TGTGCCTGGAGTGTAGTAAGGGGGGCCGGGGAGCTGTTTTTT.

The V and J genes are TRBV27 and TRBJ2-1, with 12 bases matching TRBD2. The CDR3 has 16 residues. The junction had 3 bases not matched to a gene; V was cut back by 2 bases and J by 4 bases. CDR1 and CDR2 (germline): MNHEY, SMNVEV (reference sequence). The CDR3: CASSLGTSGSYNEQFF. The CDR3 DNA is TGTGCCAGCAGTTTAGGGACTAGCGGGTCTTACAATGAGCAGTTCTTC.

The chain carries TRBV27 and TRBJ1-2; 9 nucleotides agree with TRBD1. The V and J ends lost 6 bases and 4 bases, in that order; junction bases with no gene match: 9. The germline gives CDR1 MNHEY, CDR2 SMNVEV (reference sequence). This CDR3 is 15 amino acids long. DNA for the CDR3: TGTGCCAGCAGGCGGACAGGGGAGTTGGGCTATGGCTACACCTTC. Translated, it gives CASRRTGELGYGYTF.

This chain links TRBV7-9 with TRBJ2-1, with 10 positions matching TRBD2. Unmatched junction bases numbered 10, after V lost 5 bases and J lost 3 bases. CDR1 and CDR2 (germline): SEHNR, FQNEAQ (reference sequence). The CDR3 is 17 amino acids. Written as DNA, the CDR3 is TGTGCCAGCAGCCAGGGTGGGACTAGCGCCATCTACAATGAGCAGTTCTTC. Its translation: CASSQGGTSAIYNEQFF.

CDR3 coding DNA: TGTGCCAGCAGTTTATTGGGTACAGCAACTGACTATGGCTACACCTTC. It yields the protein CASSLLGTATDYGYTF. The chain combines TRBV27 with TRBJ1-2; D is unresolved. Trimming left V 1 base short and J 3 bases short, with 15 bases between. Germline CDR1 and CDR2: MNHEY and SMNVEV (reference sequence). The CDR3 runs 16 residues.

This clone was observed a handful of times. The V and J genes are TRBV30 and TRBJ2-7, with TRBD1 matching 9 bases. Germline CDR1 and CDR2: GTSNPN and SVGIG (reference sequence). CDR3 size: 15 residues. V trimming: 3 bases; J trimming: 4 bases; junction bases outside the gene matches: 10. CDR3 sequence reads: CAWRGGQGLRYEQYF. As DNA, the CDR3 is TGTGCCTGGAGGGGGGGACAGGGATTAAGGTACGAGCAGTACTTC.

CDR3 sequence (DNA): TGTGCCAGCAGCGCTACATTCGAGCGGGAAGAGACCCAGTACTTC. This sequence encodes CASSATFEREETQYF. The genes are TRBV7-9 and TRBJ2-5; possible D gene TRBD2, 6 bases. Germline CDR1 SEHNR, CDR2 FQNEAQ (reference sequence). The CDR3 runs 15 residues. Trimming stripped 5 bases from V and 3 bases from J, with 16 bases between. The complete variable domain, with remaining parts taken from reference TRBV7-9 and TRBJ2-5, reads DTGVSQNPRHKITKRGQNVTFRCDPISEHNRLYWYRQTLGQGPEFLTYFQNEAQLEKSRLLSDRFSAERPKGSFSTLEIQRTEQGDSAMYLCASSATFEREETQYFGPGTRLLVL.

The rearrangement links TRBV28 to TRBJ2-3, with D maybe TRBD2 (6 bases). Germline lookup yields CDR1 MDHEN and CDR2 SYDVKM. This CDR3 spans 15 amino acids. The V end was cut by 5 bases, the J end by 4 bases, with 16 bases between. The CDR3 loop reads CASSGSPGVADTQYF. CDR3 coding DNA: TGTGCCAGCAGTGGCTCTCCGGGAGTGGCAGATACGCAGTATTTT. The full variable domain, rest sourced from reference TRBV28 and TRBJ2-3, is DVKVTQSSRYLVKRTGEKVFLECVQDMDHENMFWYRQDPGLGLRLIYFSYDVKMKEKGDIPEGYSVSREKKERFSLILESASTNQTSMYLCASSGSPGVADTQYFGPGTRLTVL.

The chain is built from TRBV2 and TRBJ1-4; 7 bases are shared with TRBD1. Per the germline V gene, CDR1 is SNHLY and CDR2 is FYNNEI. V lost 5 bases, J lost 0 bases, and 6 bases stayed unmatched. This CDR3 has 16 amino acids. CDR3 sequence (DNA): TGTGCCAGCAGTCCACAGGGGCGAGCAACTAATGAAAAACTGTTTTTT. Translating it yields CASSPQGRATNEKLFF.

V gene TRBV4-2 combines with J gene TRBJ1-5, with 8 nucleotides matching TRBD1. Germline CDR1 and CDR2: LGHNA and YNFKEQ. Unmatched junction bases numbered 4, after V lost 4 bases and J lost 5 bases. The CDR3 is 14 amino acids. This CDR3 reads CASSRQGTDQPQHF. CDR3 nucleotide sequence: TGTGCCAGCAGCCGACAGGGGACCGATCAGCCCCAGCATTTT.

The chain combines TRBV2 with TRBJ2-2; a weak D match, TRBD2 (5 bases). This CDR3 region has 13 residues. The V gene's germline CDR1 is SNHLY and CDR2 FYNNEI. V lost 3 bases, J lost 4 bases, and 6 bases lay in between. Written as DNA, the CDR3 is TGTGCCAGCAGTGAGGGGAGCACCGGGGAGCTGTTTTTT. Its protein product is CASSEGSTGELFF.

The V call is TRBV7-7, the J call TRBJ2-2, with a tentative D call TRBD1 (5 bases). Germline CDR1 is SSHAT and CDR2 is FNYEAQ (reference sequence). V was cut by 1 base and J by 2 bases, with 8 bases left in between. The CDR3 sequence is 15 residues long. The CDR3 protein is CASSLGTHNTGELFF. The CDR3 nucleotides read TGTGCCAGCAGCTTAGGGACACATAACACCGGGGAGCTGTTTTTT.